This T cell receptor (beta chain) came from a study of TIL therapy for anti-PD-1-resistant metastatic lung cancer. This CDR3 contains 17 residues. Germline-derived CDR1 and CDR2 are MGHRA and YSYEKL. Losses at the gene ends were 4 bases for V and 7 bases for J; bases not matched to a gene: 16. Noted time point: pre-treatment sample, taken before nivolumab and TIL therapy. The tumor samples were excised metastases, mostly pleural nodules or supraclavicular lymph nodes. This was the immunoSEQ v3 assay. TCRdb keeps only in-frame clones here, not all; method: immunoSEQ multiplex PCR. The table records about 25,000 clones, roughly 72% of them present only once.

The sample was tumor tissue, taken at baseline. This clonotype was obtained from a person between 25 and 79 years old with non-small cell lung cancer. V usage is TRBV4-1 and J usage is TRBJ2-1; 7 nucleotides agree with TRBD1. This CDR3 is CASSPDHSRTGRNEQFF. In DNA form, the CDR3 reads TGCGCCAGCAGCCCAGATCATTCCAGGACAGGTCGGAATGAGCAGTTCTTC.